This TCR beta chain was identified during a study of cytomegalovirus exposure and HLA in healthy donors. The PCR made use of 60 Vbeta and 13 Jbeta primers. Some clones are missing from TCRdb's copy, which holds only in-frame ones; the method was immunoSEQ multiplex PCR. The table records 110,000 to 150,000 clones, 9.4% of them present only once. The germline V gene has CDR1 SEHNR and CDR2 FQNEAQ (reference sequence). Trimming at V came to 4 bases and at J to 5 bases, leaving 16 bases not matched to a gene. There are 19 residues in the CDR3. The chain combines TRBV7-9 with TRBJ2-1, with 11 bases lining up with TRBD2. The specimen was PBMCs. The receptor was derived from a male donor in good health and CMV-seronegative. In nucleotides, the CDR3 is TGTGCCAGCAGCTCGACGCTGGGACTAGCGGATTTATCCCACAATGAGCAGTTCTTC. This gives the protein CASSSTLGLADLSHNEQFF.